Listed below are T cell receptor beta chains from one sample, sequenced in a study of T-cell reconstitution after alpha-beta-depleted transplantation in children. TCRdb re-analysed the PCR reads in MiXCR, keeping a single row per CDR3 protein. The sample has about 110,000 distinct CDR3 sequences; around 10% are singletons. The sample in question was PBMCs from the stem cell graft donor, obtained from the stem cell graft. These TCRs come from a human donor who donated a stem cell graft to a child with acute lymphoblastic leukemia. Both conserved end residues are part of each CDR3. The D gene is left open where the match is weak. Clone size, where shown, is once, few, many, or a class for clones that have expanded.

size | J | V | D | DNA | CDR3
NA | TRBJ2-5 | TRBV12-3/TRBV12-4 | NA | TGTGCCAGCAGCCCTAACTGGGTCCAAGAGACCCAGTACTTC | CASSPNWVQETQYF
many | TRBJ1-1 | TRBV5-5 | TRBD1 | TGTGCCAGCAGCTTGCTCGGACAGGGGATGAGGGACACTGAAGCTTTCTTT | CASSLLGQGMRDTEAFF
many | TRBJ1-3 | TRBV11-2 | NA | TGTGCCAGCAGCTTTAACGGAAACACCATATATTTT | CASSFNGNTIYF
many | TRBJ1-5 | TRBV7-2 | NA | TGTGCCAGCAGCTCTGGGGCCCTTGGAAATCAGCCCCAGCATTTT | CASSSGALGNQPQHF
many | TRBJ1-1 | TRBV3-1 | NA | TGTGCCAGCAGCCAAGATACAACCACGAACGGTGAAGCTTTCTTT | CASSQDTTTNGEAFF
many | TRBJ2-5 | TRBV5-1 | NA | TGCGCCAGCAGCTCTCTTCCGAGGGAGACCCAGTACTTC | CASSSLPRETQYF
many | TRBJ2-1 | TRBV4-3 | NA | TGCGCCAGCAGCCTTCAGGGTGTAATCTACAATGAGCAGTTCTTC | CASSLQGVIYNEQFF
many | TRBJ2-1 | TRBV3-1 | NA | TGTGCCAGCAGCACAGGACCCCCAGAGAGCTCCTACAATGAGCAGTTCTTC | CASSTGPPESSYNEQFF
many | TRBJ1-2 | TRBV29-1 | NA | TGCAGCGTTGAAGTTCGCGATGGCTACACCTTC | CSVEVRDGYTF
many | TRBJ2-5 | TRBV6-5 | NA | TGTGCCAGCAGTCGGGAGCTCGAAGAGACCCAGTACTTC | CASSRELEETQYF
many | TRBJ2-7 | TRBV7-9 | TRBD2 | TGTGCCAGCAGCCCTCGGTGGGCGGGAGGGCCCAGCGACGAGCAGTACTTC | CASSPRWAGGPSDEQYF
many | TRBJ2-2 | TRBV19 | NA | TGTGCCATAAGCAGTCGTGGGGGGTCGAACACCGGGGAGCTGTTTTTT | CAISSRGGSNTGELFF
many | TRBJ2-5 | TRBV28 | TRBD2 | TGTGCCAGCAGTCCTTGGCGGGAGGACCAAGAGACCCAGTACTTC | CASSPWREDQETQYF
many | TRBJ1-2 | TRBV19 | TRBD1 | TGTGCCAGTAGTCTAGACAATACGGGACAGACCTATGGCTACACCTTC | CASSLDNTGQTYGYTF
many | TRBJ2-3 | TRBV7-2 | TRBD2 | TGTGCCAGCAGCGCCCTGACTAGCGGTAGCACAGATACGCAGTATTTT | CASSALTSGSTDTQYF
many | TRBJ1-2 | TRBV12-3/TRBV12-4 | TRBD1 | TGTGCCAGCAGTGGGACAGGGGATGGCTACACCTTC | CASSGTGDGYTF
many | TRBJ2-2 | TRBV4-1 | NA | TGCGCCAGCAGCCAAGTTAGGGTCTTCACCGGGGAGCTGTTTTTT | CASSQVRVFTGELFF
many | TRBJ1-6 | TRBV5-1 | NA | TGCGCCAGCAGCTTGTTCTGGGGGCCGGATTCACCCCTCCACTTT | CASSLFWGPDSPLHF
many | TRBJ2-7 | TRBV5-1 | NA | TGCGCCAGCAGCTTCCCAGAGTCCTACGAGCAGTACTTC | CASSFPESYEQYF
many | TRBJ2-3 | TRBV7-2 | TRBD2 | TGTGCCAGCAGCCCTATAGCGGGGGCCTTCACAGATACGCAGTATTTT | CASSPIAGAFTDTQYF
many | TRBJ2-1 | TRBV12-3/TRBV12-4 | NA | TGTGCCAGCAGCCCTCGGTCGAGCTCCTACAATGAGCAGTTCTTC | CASSPRSSSYNEQFF
many | TRBJ1-2 | TRBV7-2 | TRBD1 | TGTGCCAGCAGCTACATGGGACAGGCGGTAGATGGCTACACCTTC | CASSYMGQAVDGYTF
many | TRBJ2-7 | TRBV29-1 | TRBD1 | TGCAGCGTCCGCTCAAGGGGGCGGATAAACGAGCAGTACTTC | CSVRSRGRINEQYF
many | TRBJ2-1 | TRBV4-3 | TRBD2 | TGCGCCAGCAGCCAACCCTGGACTAGCGGTAGCTCCTACAATGAGCAGTTCTTC | CASSQPWTSGSSYNEQFF
many | TRBJ1-6 | TRBV7-6 | NA | TGTGCCAGCAGCCCCACCGGTTCACCCCTCCACTTT | CASSPTGSPLHF
many | TRBJ1-6 | TRBV3-1 | NA | TGTGCCAGCAGCCAAGGGCAGATTAATTCACCCCTCCACTTT | CASSQGQINSPLHF
NA | TRBJ2-1 | TRBV11-2 | NA | TGTGCCAGCAGCCCCCGGGACTACAATGAGCAGTTCTTC | CASSPRDYNEQFF
many | TRBJ2-7 | TRBV27 | TRBD1 | TGTGCCAGCAGGGGACAGACCTACGAGCAGTACTTC | CASRGQTYEQYF
many | TRBJ2-1 | TRBV5-1 | TRBD1 | TGCGCCAGCAGCACCGGACAGGACAATGAGCAGTTCTTC | CASSTGQDNEQFF
many | TRBJ2-1 | TRBV4-1 | NA | TGCGCCAGCAGCCAATCGTTGTCGAACAATGAGCAGTTCTTC | CASSQSLSNNEQFF
many | TRBJ2-1 | TRBV25-1 | NA | TGTGCCAGCAGTGAATTGAGGAAGAATTACAATGAGCAGTTCTTC | CASSELRKNYNEQFF
many | TRBJ2-7 | TRBV27 | NA | TGTGCCAGCAGTCCTAATTCACGGCTCGAGCAGTACTTC | CASSPNSRLEQYF
NA | TRBJ2-5 | TRBV6-4 | TRBD2 | TGTGCCACGGGAGGACAACAAGAGACCCAGTACTTC | CATGGQQETQYF
many | TRBJ1-2 | TRBV12-3/TRBV12-4 | NA | TGTGCCAGCAGCCCAGGGAACGGCTATGGCTACACCTTC | CASSPGNGYGYTF
many | TRBJ2-7 | TRBV5-1 | NA | TGCGCCAGCAGTGCGGGACATTACTACGAGCAGTACTTC | CASSAGHYYEQYF
few | TRBJ2-3 | TRBV28 | TRBD1 | TGTGCCAGCAGTTTATTCCGCGACAGGGGGGCAGATACGCAGTATTTT | CASSLFRDRGADTQYF
many | TRBJ2-5 | TRBV5-1 | NA | TGCGCCAGCAGCCCCTGGGGCCAAGAGACCCAGTACTTC | CASSPWGQETQYF
NA | TRBJ1-2 | TRBV5-1 | TRBD1 | TGCGCCAGCAGCCGAGGGGGCGAGGACTATGGCTACACCTTC | CASSRGGEDYGYTF
many | TRBJ1-4 | TRBV7-9 | TRBD1 | TGTGCCAGCAGCCCCGGGACAGGGACTGAAAAACTGTTTTTT | CASSPGTGTEKLFF
many | TRBJ1-5 | TRBV7-2 | TRBD1 | TGTGCCAGCAGCGGACAGGGAGGAAGCAATCAGCCCCAGCATTTT | CASSGQGGSNQPQHF
many | TRBJ2-2 | TRBV20-1 | NA | TGCAGTGCTAGAGATCGGGCCCGGACCGGGGAGCTGTTTTTT | CSARDRARTGELFF
many | TRBJ1-4 | TRBV20-1 | NA | TGCAGTGCTAGAGACTACCGGGGGGAGAGTGAAAAACTGTTTTTT | CSARDYRGESEKLFF
many | TRBJ1-2 | TRBV9 | TRBD1 | TGTGCCAGCAGCGTCACCGGGACAGGGTTATATGGCTACACCTTC | CASSVTGTGLYGYTF
NA | TRBJ1-5 | TRBV9 | NA | TGTGCCAGCAGCCCCAGGGACATCCCCGGCAATCAGCCCCAGCATTTT | CASSPRDIPGNQPQHF
many | TRBJ2-7 | TRBV15 | TRBD1 | TGTGCCACCAGCGGCGGACAGGGATCCACTTACGAGCAGTACTTC | CATSGGQGSTYEQYF
many | TRBJ2-1 | TRBV6-1 | NA | TGTGCCAGCAGTGAAGCGTGGGTAACCTACAATGAGCAGTTCTTC | CASSEAWVTYNEQFF
few | TRBJ2-1 | TRBV12-3/TRBV12-4 | NA | TGTGCCTTCTGTCTGGGCAGGGGCCAAAGCTTCTCCTACAATGAGCAGTTCTTC | CAFCLGRGQSFSYNEQFF
many | TRBJ1-1 | TRBV7-2 | NA | TGTGCCAGCAGCCAAATACCAGGGCGCACTGAAGCTTTCTTT | CASSQIPGRTEAFF
many | TRBJ2-7 | TRBV25-1 | TRBD1 | TGTGCCAGCAGTGAATTGAAACAGGGGAGCTCCTACGAGCAGTACTTC | CASSELKQGSSYEQYF